This TCR beta chain was sequenced during a study of cytomegalovirus exposure and HLA in healthy donors. The length of the CDR3 is 16 residues. Germline-derived CDR1 and CDR2 are SEHNR and FQNEAQ (reference sequence). PCR amplification relied on 60 Vbeta primers (plus 13 Jbeta primers). TCRdb's copy holds only in-frame clones and misses some; the assay was immunoSEQ multiplex PCR. Of hundreds of thousands of clones listed, over 80% were seen once; the top ten hold roughly 0.75%. To note about this clone: One junction end does not reproduce the germline sequence, and a read error may be involved.

The source of this sequence is a boy younger than 10 in good health and CMV-seronegative. The chain is built from TRBV7-9 and TRBJ1-5; D is possibly TRBD1 (5 bases). Material: PBMCs. This CDR3 reads CASSLFLGGRNRPQHF. For the CDR3, the DNA is TGTGCCAGCAGCTTATTTTTGGGGGGGAGGAATCGGCCCCAGCATTTT.